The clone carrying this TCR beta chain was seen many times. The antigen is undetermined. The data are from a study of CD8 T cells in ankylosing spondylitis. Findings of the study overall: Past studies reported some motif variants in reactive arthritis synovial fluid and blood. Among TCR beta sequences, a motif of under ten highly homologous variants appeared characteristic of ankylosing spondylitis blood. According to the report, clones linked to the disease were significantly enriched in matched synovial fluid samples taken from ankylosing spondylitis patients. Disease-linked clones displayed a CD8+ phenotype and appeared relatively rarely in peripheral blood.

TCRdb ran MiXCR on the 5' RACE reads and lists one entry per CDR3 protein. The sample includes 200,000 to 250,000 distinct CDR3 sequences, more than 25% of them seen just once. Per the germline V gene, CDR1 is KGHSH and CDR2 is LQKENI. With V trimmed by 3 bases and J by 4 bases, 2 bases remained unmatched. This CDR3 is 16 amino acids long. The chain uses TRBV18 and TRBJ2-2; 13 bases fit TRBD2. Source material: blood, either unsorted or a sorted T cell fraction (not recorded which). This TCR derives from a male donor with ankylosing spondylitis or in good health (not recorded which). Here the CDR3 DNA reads TGTGCCAGCTCACCTGGACTAGCGGGAGTCACCGGGGAGCTGTTTTTT. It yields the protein CASSPGLAGVTGELFF.